This note documents a single T cell receptor (beta chain) sequence. The table came from immunoSEQ multiplex PCR; TCRdb's copy has only in-frame clones and leaves some out. The sample consists of 250,000 to 300,000 clones, roughly 86% of them appearing once. The data derive from a study of blood T cell repertoires in COVID-19. This CDR3 has 14 amino acids. J lost 2 bases, V lost 6 bases, and 4 bases had no gene match. Germline V lookup: CDR1 ENHRY, CDR2 SYGVKD. Sequencing was done on a sample of PBMCs or T cells enriched from blood (not recorded which). The receptor comes from a woman aged 45 to 65 who had been exposed to COVID-19. V gene TRBV10-3 combines with J gene TRBJ1-1; 9 nucleotides align to TRBD1. The CDR3 nucleotides are TGTGCCATCAGGACGGACAGGGGAAACACTGAAGCTTTCTTT. It codes for CAIRTDRGNTEAFF.